This TCR beta chain was recorded in a study of glioma-infiltrating T cells after dendritic cell vaccination. About the research overall: At biweekly intervals, patients got three intradermal dendritic cell vaccine injections.

From germline, CDR1 is MGHRA and CDR2 YSYEKL. V lost 4 bases and J lost 8, with 12 bases in between. CDR3 length: 13 amino acids. The time point was: after dendritic cell vaccination, including at tumor progression/relapse. Isocitrate dehydrogenase mutation was absent in all glioblastoma patients. TCRdb's table, derived via immunoSEQ multiplex PCR, lists solely in-frame clones and lacks some. Among fewer than 90,000 clones, 80% to 85% were seen once, and the ten largest hold less than 7%. The source material was blood, sampled after dendritic cell vaccination. The V and J genes are TRBV4-1 and TRBJ1-3, with D uncertain. The TCR comes from a human donor with glioblastoma. The CDR3 DNA sequence: TGCGCCAGCAGCCTCATCAATTCGGACACCATATATTTT. Translation: CASSLINSDTIYF.